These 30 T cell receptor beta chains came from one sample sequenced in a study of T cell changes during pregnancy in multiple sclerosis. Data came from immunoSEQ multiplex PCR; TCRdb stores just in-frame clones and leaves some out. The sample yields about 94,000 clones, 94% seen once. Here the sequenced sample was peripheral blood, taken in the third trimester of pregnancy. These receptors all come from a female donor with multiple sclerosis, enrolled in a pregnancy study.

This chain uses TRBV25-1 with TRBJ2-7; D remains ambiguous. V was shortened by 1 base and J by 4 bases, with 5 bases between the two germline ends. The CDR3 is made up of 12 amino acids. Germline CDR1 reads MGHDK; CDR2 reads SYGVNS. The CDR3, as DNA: TGTGCCAGCAGTGAATCCAGATACGAGCAGTACTTC. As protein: CASSESRYEQYF.

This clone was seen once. DNA of the CDR3: TGTGCCAGCAGTCCCATGGGGACAGGGGTCTTCTATGGCTACACCTTC. Protein product: CASSPMGTGVFYGYTF. V gene TRBV9 combines with J gene TRBJ1-2; the match to TRBD1 covers 10 bases. Germline lookup yields CDR1 SGDLS and CDR2 YYNGEE. The V and J ends lost 5 bases and 4 bases, in that order; junction bases with no gene match: 11. The CDR3 is 16 residues long. Filled out from reference TRBV9 and TRBJ1-2, the complete variable domain reads DSGVTQTPKHLITATGQRVTLRCSPRSGDLSVYWYQQSLDQGLQFLIQYYNGEERAKGNILERFSAQQFPDLHSELNLSSLELGDSALYFCASSPMGTGVFYGYTFGSGTRLTVV.

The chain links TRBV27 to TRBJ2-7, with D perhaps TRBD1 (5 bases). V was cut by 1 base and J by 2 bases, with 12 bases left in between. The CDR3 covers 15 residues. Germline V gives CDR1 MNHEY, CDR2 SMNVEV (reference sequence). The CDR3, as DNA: TGTGCCAGCAGTTTATATTTGACAGAAACCTACGAGCAGTACTTC. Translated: CASSLYLTETYEQYF.

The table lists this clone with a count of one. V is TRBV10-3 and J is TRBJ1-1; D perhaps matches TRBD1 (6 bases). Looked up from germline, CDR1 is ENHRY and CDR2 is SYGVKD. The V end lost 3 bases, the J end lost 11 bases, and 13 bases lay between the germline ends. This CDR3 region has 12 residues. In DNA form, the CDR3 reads TGTGCCATCAGTGATCCCACGAGGGGGGCTTTCTTT. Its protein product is CAISDPTRGAFF.

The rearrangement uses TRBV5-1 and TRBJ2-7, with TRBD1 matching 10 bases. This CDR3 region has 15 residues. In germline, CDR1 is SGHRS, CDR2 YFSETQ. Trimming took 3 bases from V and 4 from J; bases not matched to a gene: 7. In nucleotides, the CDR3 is TGCGCCAGCAGCTCCCCGGACAGGGGGTTGTACGAGCAGTACTTC. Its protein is CASSSPDRGLYEQYF. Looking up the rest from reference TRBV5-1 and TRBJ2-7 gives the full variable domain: KAGVTQTPRYLIKTRGQQVTLSCSPISGHRSVSWYQQTPGQGLQFLFEYFSETQRNKGNFPGRFSGRQFSNSRSEMNVSTLELGDSALYLCASSSPDRGLYEQYFGPGTRLTVT.

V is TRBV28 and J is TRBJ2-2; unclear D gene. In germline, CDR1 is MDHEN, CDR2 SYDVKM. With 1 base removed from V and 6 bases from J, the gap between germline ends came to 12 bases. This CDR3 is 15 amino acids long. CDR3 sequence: CASSLYHRSAGELFF. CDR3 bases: TGTGCCAGCAGTTTATACCACAGATCCGCCGGGGAGCTGTTTTTT.

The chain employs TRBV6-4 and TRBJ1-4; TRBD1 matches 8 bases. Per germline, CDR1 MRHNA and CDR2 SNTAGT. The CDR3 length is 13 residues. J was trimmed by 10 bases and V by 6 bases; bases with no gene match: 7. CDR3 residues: CASSPDRGGKLFF. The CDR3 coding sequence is TGTGCCAGCAGCCCTGACAGGGGTGGAAAACTGTTTTTT.

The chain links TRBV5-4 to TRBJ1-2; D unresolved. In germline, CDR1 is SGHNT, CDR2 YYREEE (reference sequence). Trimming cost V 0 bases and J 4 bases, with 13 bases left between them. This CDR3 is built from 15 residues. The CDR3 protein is CASSLGQAVGYGYTF. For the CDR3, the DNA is TGTGCCAGCAGCTTGGGCCAGGCCGTCGGCTATGGCTACACCTTC.

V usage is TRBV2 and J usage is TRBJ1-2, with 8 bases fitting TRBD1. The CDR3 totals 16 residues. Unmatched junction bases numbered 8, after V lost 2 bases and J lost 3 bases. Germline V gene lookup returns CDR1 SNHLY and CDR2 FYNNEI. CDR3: CASSEPRDRSDYGYTF. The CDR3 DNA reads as TGTGCCAGCAGTGAACCTCGGGACAGGTCGGACTATGGCTACACCTTC.

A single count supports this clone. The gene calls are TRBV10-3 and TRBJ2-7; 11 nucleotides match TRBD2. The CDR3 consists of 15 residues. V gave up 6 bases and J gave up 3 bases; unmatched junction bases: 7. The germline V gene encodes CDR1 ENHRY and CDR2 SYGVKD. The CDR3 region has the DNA TGTGCCATCAGCGCCGGGACTAGCGGCCTCTACGAGCAGTACTTC. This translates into CAISAGTSGLYEQYF.

CDR3 sequence (DNA): TGCGCCAGCGCAGCAGGACCGGGACAGAATGAAAAACTGTTTTTT. It is translated as CASAAGPGQNEKLFF. The chain couples TRBV5-1 to TRBJ1-4; 7 bases align to TRBD1. The CDR3 covers 15 residues. In germline, CDR1 is SGHRS, CDR2 YFSETQ. The trim removed 7 bases at V and 5 bases at J, leaving 11 bases unmatched.

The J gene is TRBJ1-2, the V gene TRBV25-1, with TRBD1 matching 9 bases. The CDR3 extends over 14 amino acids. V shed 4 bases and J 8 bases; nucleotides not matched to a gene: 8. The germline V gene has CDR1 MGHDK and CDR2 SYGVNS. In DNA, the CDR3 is TGTGCCAGCAGTGGGCAACAGGGGGCGGGGGGCTACACCTTC. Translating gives CASSGQQGAGGYTF.

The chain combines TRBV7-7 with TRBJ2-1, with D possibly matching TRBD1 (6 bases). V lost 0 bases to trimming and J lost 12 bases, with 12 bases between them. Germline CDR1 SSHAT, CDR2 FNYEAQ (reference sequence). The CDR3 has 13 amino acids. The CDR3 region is CASSLAVGTPQFF. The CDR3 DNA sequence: TGTGCCAGCAGCTTAGCGGTGGGGACACCGCAGTTCTTC.

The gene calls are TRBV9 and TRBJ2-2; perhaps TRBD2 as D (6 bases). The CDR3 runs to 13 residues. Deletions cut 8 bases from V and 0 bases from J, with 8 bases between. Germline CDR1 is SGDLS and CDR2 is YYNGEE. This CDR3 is CASLASNTGELFF. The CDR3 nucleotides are TGTGCCAGTCTAGCGTCGAACACCGGGGAGCTGTTTTTT.

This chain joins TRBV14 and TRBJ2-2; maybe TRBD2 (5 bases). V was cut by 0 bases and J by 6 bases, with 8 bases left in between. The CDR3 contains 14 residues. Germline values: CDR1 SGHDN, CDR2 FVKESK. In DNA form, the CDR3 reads TGTGCCAGCAGCCAAGAGTACGGGGCCGGGGAGCTGTTTTTT. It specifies CASSQEYGAGELFF.

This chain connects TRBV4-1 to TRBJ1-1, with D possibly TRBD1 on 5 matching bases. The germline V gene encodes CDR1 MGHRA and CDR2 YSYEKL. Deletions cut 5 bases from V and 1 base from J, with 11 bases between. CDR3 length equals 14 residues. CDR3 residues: CASSARVGNTEAFF. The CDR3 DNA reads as TGCGCCAGCAGCGCCAGGGTGGGGAACACTGAAGCTTTCTTT.

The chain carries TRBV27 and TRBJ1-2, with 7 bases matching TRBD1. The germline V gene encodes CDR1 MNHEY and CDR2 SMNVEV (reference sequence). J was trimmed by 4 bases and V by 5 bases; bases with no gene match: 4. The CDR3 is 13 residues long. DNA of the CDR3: TGTGCCAGCAGTACCCGGGACAGCTATGGCTACACCTTC. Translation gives CASSTRDSYGYTF.

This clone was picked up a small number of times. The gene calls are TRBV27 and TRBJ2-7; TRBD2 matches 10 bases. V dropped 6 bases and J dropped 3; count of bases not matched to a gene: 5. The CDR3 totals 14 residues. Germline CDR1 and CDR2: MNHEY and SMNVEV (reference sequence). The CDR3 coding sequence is TGTGCCAGCAGGCTAGCGGGAGACGTCTACGAGCAGTACTTC. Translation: CASRLAGDVYEQYF.

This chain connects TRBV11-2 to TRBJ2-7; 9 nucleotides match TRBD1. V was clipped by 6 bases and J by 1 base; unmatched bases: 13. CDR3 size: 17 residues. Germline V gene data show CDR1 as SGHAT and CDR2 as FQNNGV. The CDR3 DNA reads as TGTGCCAGCAGTTCTGTCCGACGACAGGGGGTTTCCTACGAGCAGTACTTC. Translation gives CASSSVRRQGVSYEQYF. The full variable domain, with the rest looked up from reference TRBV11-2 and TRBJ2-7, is EAGVAQSPRYKIIEKRQSVAFWCNPISGHATLYWYQQILGQGPKLLIQFQNNGVVDDSQLPKDRFSAERLKGVDSTLKIQPAKLEDSAVYLCASSSVRRQGVSYEQYFGPGTRLTVT.

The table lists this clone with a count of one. CDR3 coding DNA: TGCAGCGGACTCACGCGACAGCTAAGTAACTATGGCTACACCTTC. It specifies CSGLTRQLSNYGYTF. The chain recombines TRBV29-1 with TRBJ1-2, with a weak D call TRBD1 (5 bases). In germline, CDR1 is SQVTM, CDR2 ANQGSEA. Trimming removed 7 bases at V and 1 base at J, with 19 bases between. This CDR3 comprises 15 residues.

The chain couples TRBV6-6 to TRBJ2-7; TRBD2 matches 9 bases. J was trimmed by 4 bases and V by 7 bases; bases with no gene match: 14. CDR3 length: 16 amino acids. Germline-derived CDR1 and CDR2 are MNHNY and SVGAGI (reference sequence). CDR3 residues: CASTLTSGTSRYEQYF. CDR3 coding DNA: TGTGCCAGCACCTTAACCAGCGGGACTAGCAGGTACGAGCAGTACTTC.

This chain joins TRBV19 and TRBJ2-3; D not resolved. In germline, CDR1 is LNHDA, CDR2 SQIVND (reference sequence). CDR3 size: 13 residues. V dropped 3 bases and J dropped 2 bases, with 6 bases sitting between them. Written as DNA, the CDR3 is TGTGCCAGTAGTATTTTAGCCACAGATACGCAGTATTTT. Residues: CASSILATDTQYF.

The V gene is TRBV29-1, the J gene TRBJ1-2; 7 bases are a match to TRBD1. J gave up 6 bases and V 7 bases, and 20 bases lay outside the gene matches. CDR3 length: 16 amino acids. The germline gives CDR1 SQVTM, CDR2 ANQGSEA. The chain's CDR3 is CSGGPDRTSRGDGYTF. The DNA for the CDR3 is TGCAGCGGGGGACCGGACAGGACCAGCCGGGGTGATGGCTACACCTTC.

CDR3 DNA: TGTGCCAGCAGCTCGGGGGTTGGGAACACTGAAGCTTTCTTT. This gives the protein CASSSGVGNTEAFF. The V gene is TRBV11-3, the J gene TRBJ1-1; tentatively, D is TRBD1 (5 bases). The CDR3 has 14 residues. Germline CDR1 and CDR2: SGHNT and YENEEA. Trimming left V 4 bases short and J 1 base short, with 10 bases between. Together with reference TRBV11-3 and TRBJ1-1, the CDR3 gives the full variable domain: EAGVVQSPRYKIIEKKQPVAFWCNPISGHNTLYWYLQNLGQGPELLIRYENEEAVDDSQLPKDRFSAERLKGVDSTLKIQPAELGDSAVYLCASSSGVGNTEAFFGQGTRLTVV.

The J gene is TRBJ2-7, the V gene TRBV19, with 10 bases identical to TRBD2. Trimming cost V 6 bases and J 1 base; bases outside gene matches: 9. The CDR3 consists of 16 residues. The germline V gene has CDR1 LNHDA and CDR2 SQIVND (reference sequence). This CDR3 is CASRIRASGSSYEQYF. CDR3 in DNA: TGTGCCAGTAGAATAAGGGCTAGCGGGAGTTCCTACGAGCAGTACTTC.

This CDR3 is CASSPFGGGRTPYEQYF. The CDR3 nucleotides are TGTGCCAGCAGCCCTTTCGGGGGCGGGAGGACCCCCTACGAGCAGTACTTC. The chain links TRBV14 to TRBJ2-7; 8 nucleotides line up with TRBD2. Trimming at V came to 4 bases and at J to 2 bases, leaving 13 bases not matched to a gene. Germline V gene data show CDR1 as SGHDN and CDR2 as FVKESK. The CDR3 is 17 residues long. The full variable domain, rest sourced from reference TRBV14 and TRBJ2-7, is EAGVTQFPSHSVIEKGQTVTLRCDPISGHDNLYWYRRVMGKEIKFLLHFVKESKQDESGMPNNRFLAERTGGTYSTLKVQPAELEDSGVYFCASSPFGGGRTPYEQYFGPGTRLTVT.

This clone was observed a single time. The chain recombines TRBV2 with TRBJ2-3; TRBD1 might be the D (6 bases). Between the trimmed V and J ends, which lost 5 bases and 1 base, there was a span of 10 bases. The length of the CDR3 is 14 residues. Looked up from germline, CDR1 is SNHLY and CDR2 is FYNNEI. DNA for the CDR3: TGTGCCAGCAGTATACAGGGACGCACAGATACGCAGTATTTT. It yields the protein CASSIQGRTDTQYF. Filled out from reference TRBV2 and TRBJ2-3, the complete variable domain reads EPEVTQTPSHQVTQMGQEVILRCVPISNHLYFYWYRQILGQKVEFLVSFYNNEISEKSEIFDDQFSVERPDGSNFTLKIRSTKLEDSAMYFCASSIQGRTDTQYFGPGTRLTVL.

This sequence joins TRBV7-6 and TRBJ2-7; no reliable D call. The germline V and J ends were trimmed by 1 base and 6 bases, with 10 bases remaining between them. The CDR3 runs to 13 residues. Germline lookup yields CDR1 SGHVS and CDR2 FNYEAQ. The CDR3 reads CASSLGAEIEQYF. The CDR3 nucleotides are TGTGCCAGCAGCTTAGGTGCGGAGATCGAGCAGTACTTC.

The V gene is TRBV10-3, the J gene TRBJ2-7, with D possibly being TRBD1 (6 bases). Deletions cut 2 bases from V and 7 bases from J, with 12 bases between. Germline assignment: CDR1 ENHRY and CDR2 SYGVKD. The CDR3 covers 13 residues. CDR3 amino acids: CAISEGTGNEQYF. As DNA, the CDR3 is TGTGCCATCAGTGAGGGCACAGGGAATGAGCAGTACTTC.

CDR3 amino acids: CASSLGSGRAINEQFF. The CDR3 bases are TGTGCCAGCAGTTTGGGTAGCGGGAGGGCCATCAATGAGCAGTTCTTC. The genes are TRBV27 and TRBJ2-1, with 11 nucleotides matching TRBD2. CDR1 and CDR2 from the germline V gene are MNHEY and SMNVEV (reference sequence). V lost 3 bases, J lost 6 bases, and 7 bases stayed unmatched. The CDR3 contains 16 residues.